This TCR beta chain is drawn from a study of metastatic and nonmetastatic thyroid tumors. At the level of the study: For malignant and benign thyroid patients, tumor or nodule tissue and blood were the sources whose repertoires were compared.

Patients underwent thyroid surgery, and none had received any treatment before it. General study points: The study reportedly found significantly higher TCR beta diversity in malignant thyroid tumors than benign nodules, in blood and tumor.

Original methodology: The study took CDR3 differences across clinicopathological groups and made a distant-metastasis classifier for papillary thyroid cancer from them. TCRdb recomputed clones from the PCR reads via MiXCR. The V and J calls were not made by the authors but by TCRdb's processing. The sample shows about 93,000 clones, about 12% of them seen only once. Germline V gives CDR1 SGHVS, CDR2 FQNEAQ. This CDR3 spans 14 amino acids. Trimming stripped 3 bases from V and 6 bases from J, with 12 bases between. There are many counts of this clone. As yet, its antigen is unknown. The TCR comes from a female donor with papillary thyroid cancer or a benign thyroid nodule (not recorded which). Some clones in this sample may be carry-over from other donors' samples. The specimen was blood. The chain links TRBV7-8 to TRBJ1-5; no clear D gene. DNA for the CDR3: TGTGCCAGCAGCTTCTCCGGGGTTGGTCAGCCCCAGCATTTT. This gives the protein CASSFSGVGQPQHF.